This T cell receptor (beta chain) was found in a study of control samples from healthy donors and cancer patients. Trimming cost V 2 bases and J 1 base, with 12 bases left between them. The CDR3 runs 15 residues. CDR1 is SGHRS and CDR2 is YFSETQ in the germline V gene. Only in-frame clones appear in the TCRdb table, and some are missing; sequencing was by immunoSEQ multiplex PCR. The sample lists around 71,000 clones, about 87% occurring once. The sequence derives from a woman aged 50 to 60 with head and neck cancer. The sequenced sample was PBMCs. The chain has TRBV5-1 and TRBJ1-1; D is undetermined. DNA of the CDR3: TGCGCCAGCAGCTTATACTCTCGGGCGAACACTGAAGCTTTCTTT. It codes for CASSLYSRANTEAFF.